The clone carrying this TCR beta chain was seen a handful of times. The data stem from a study of blood T cell repertoires in COVID-19. Study information: COVID-19 samples, acute and convalescent, were from the United States, Italy and Spain. Nucleic acid was either cDNA or gDNA, and it came from T cells, B-cell-depleted T cells, or PBMCs.

After removal of 3 bases from V and 2 bases from J, the junction contained 10 bases not matched to a gene. This CDR3 contains 18 residues. Germline V lookup: CDR1 KGHDR, CDR2 SFDVKD. Source study methods: Nucleated cell counts were estimated from reference gene primer amplification. Method: immunoSEQ multiplex PCR; TCRdb's copy keeps in-frame clones and lacks some. V and J calls and clone size follow that table, whereas D and trimming were derived from the DNA. The sample shows about 89,000 clones, roughly 80% of them seen only once. The sample was peripheral blood. This TCR came from a woman aged 80 or over with acute or convalescent COVID-19. The chain recombines TRBV24-1 with TRBJ2-2; 8 positions agree with TRBD2. The CDR3 loop is CATSDGSFSGVNTGELFF. CDR3 DNA sequence: TGTGCCACCAGTGATGGGTCTTTTAGCGGGGTTAACACCGGGGAGCTGTTTTTT.